Listed here are 21 T cell receptor beta chains from one sample, sequenced in a study of T cells in Graves' hyperthyroidism and ophthalmopathy. The source material, RNA transcripts, was used to amplify TCR beta CDR3 regions. Researchers ran a first-round RT-PCR on the TCR CDR3 using the HTBI primer set. TCRdb reprocessed the multiplex PCR reads via MiXCR and lists one record per CDR3 protein. The data show approximately 600,000 distinct CDR3 sequences, 20% to 25% seen once. The sequenced sample consisted of blood. These receptors came from a young man with Graves' ophthalmopathy.

A few counts support this clonotype. The rearrangement uses TRBV6-6 and TRBJ2-1, with 7 bases that match TRBD1. The CDR3 covers 13 residues. Losses at the gene ends were 2 bases for V and 7 bases for J; bases not matched to a gene: 2. Germline V gene lookup returns CDR1 MNHNY and CDR2 SVGAGI (reference sequence). The CDR3 sequence: CASSYEQGNEQFF. As DNA, the CDR3 is TGTGCCAGCAGTTACGAACAGGGGAATGAGCAGTTCTTC.

This clonotype has ten or more counts. V is TRBV11-2 and J is TRBJ2-3, with D possibly matching TRBD2 (5 bases). The CDR3 runs 13 residues. In germline, CDR1 is SGHAT, CDR2 FQNNGV. Trimming shortened V by 5 bases and J by 5 bases, and 11 bases separated the two germline ends. The CDR3 reads CASSPLAGDTQYF. The CDR3, as DNA: TGTGCCAGCAGCCCCTTGGCGGGAGATACGCAGTATTTT.

The gene calls are TRBV9 and TRBJ2-2, with D tentatively TRBD1 or TRBD2 (5 bases each). With 0 bases removed from V and 4 bases from J, the gap between germline ends came to 13 bases. The CDR3 is 16 amino acids. Germline values: CDR1 SGDLS, CDR2 YYNGEE. Here the CDR3 DNA reads TGTGCCAGCAGCGTAGTAAGTGGGGGAGTCACCGGGGAGCTGTTTTTT. Translation: CASSVVSGGVTGELFF.

This clonotype was seen more than once but under ten times. The chain is built from TRBV6-2 or TRBV6-3 and TRBJ2-5; the match to TRBD2 covers 10 bases. This CDR3 contains 15 residues. From germline, CDR1 is MNHEY and CDR2 SVGEGT. Trimming removed 4 bases from V and 7 bases from J; junction bases left unmatched: 9. Written as DNA, the CDR3 is TGTGCCAGCAGTTCTCGGGGACTAGCGAGAGGGACCCAGTACTTC. Its translation: CASSSRGLARGTQYF.

This chain uses TRBV28 with TRBJ2-7; perhaps TRBD1 as D (6 bases). The V end was cut by 6 bases, the J end by 3 bases, with 18 bases between. Germline-derived CDR1 and CDR2 are MDHEN and SYDVKM. The CDR3 totals 15 residues. CDR3 in amino acids: CASSPLGDNHYEQYF. The CDR3 coding sequence is TGTGCCAGCAGCCCACTTGGGGACAACCACTACGAGCAGTACTTC.

This clonotype was detected a few times. V usage is TRBV25-1 and J usage is TRBJ1-1; D ambiguous. Trimming shortened V by 6 bases and J by 1 base, and 9 bases separated the two germline ends. Germline CDR1 and CDR2: MGHDK and SYGVNS. The CDR3 runs 13 residues. The DNA of the CDR3 is TGTGCCAGCAGAGAGGCAGGGAACACTGAAGCTTTCTTT. Translation: CASREAGNTEAFF.

V is TRBV9 and J is TRBJ2-2, with unresolved D. The CDR3 covers 14 residues. V was clipped by 1 base and J by 3 bases, with 7 bases between them. Looked up from germline, CDR1 is SGDLS and CDR2 is YYNGEE. CDR3 protein: CASSVKTDTGELFF. The CDR3 DNA sequence: TGTGCCAGCAGCGTAAAAACCGACACCGGGGAGCTGTTTTTT.

This rearrangement joins TRBV5-8 to TRBJ2-5, with D unresolved. The germline V and J ends were trimmed by 4 bases and 3 bases, with 13 bases remaining between them. There are 14 residues in the CDR3. CDR1 and CDR2 from the germline V gene are SGHTS and YDEGEE. DNA for the CDR3: TGTGCCAGCAGCCTTCGGTTCGAGGAAGAGACCCAGTACTTC. It specifies CASSLRFEEETQYF. The variable domain in full, with the rest retrieved from reference TRBV5-8 and TRBJ2-5, is EAGVTQSPTHLIKTRGQQATLRCSPISGHTSVYWYQQALGLGLQFLLWYDEGEERNRGNFPPRFSGRQFPNYSSELNVNALELEDSALYLCASSLRFEEETQYFGPGTRLLVL.

This clonotype came up many times. The V gene is TRBV15, the J gene TRBJ2-1; TRBD2 matches 16 bases. CDR1 is LNHNV, CDR2 YYDKDF, per germline (reference sequence). Trimming cost V 4 bases and J 5 bases; bases outside gene matches: 5. The CDR3 has 17 residues. The CDR3 bases are TGTGCCACCAGCAAGGGGGGACTAGCGGGAGGGAACAATGAGCAGTTCTTC. Protein product: CATSKGGLAGGNNEQFF.

This clonotype has only a few counts. The chain carries TRBV20-1 and TRBJ2-2; D might be TRBD1 (6 bases). Trimming left V 0 bases short and J 3 bases short, with 14 bases between. CDR1 and CDR2 (germline): DFQATT, SNEGSKA (reference sequence). CDR3 size: 16 residues. The CDR3 is CSARDLNREYTGELFF. CDR3 sequence (DNA): TGCAGTGCTAGAGATCTAAACAGGGAATACACCGGGGAGCTGTTTTTT.

Only a few counts were recorded for this clonotype. The rearrangement uses TRBV14 and TRBJ2-2; D is perhaps TRBD1 (5 bases). The CDR3 consists of 18 residues. With 0 bases removed from V and 7 bases from J, the gap between germline ends came to 21 bases. CDR1 SGHDN and CDR2 FVKESK come from the germline V gene. The CDR3 here is CASSQDKVVARRGGELFF. The DNA of the CDR3 is TGTGCCAGCAGCCAAGATAAGGTCGTCGCGCGTAGGGGCGGGGAGCTGTTTTTT.

This clonotype was observed many times. The chain is built from TRBV27 and TRBJ2-7, with D hard to call. This CDR3 has 13 residues. Per the germline V gene, CDR1 is MNHEY and CDR2 is SMNVEV (reference sequence). The ends were cut back, 5 bases at V and 1 base at J, with 9 bases in the middle. The CDR3 DNA follows: TGTGCCAGCAGTGGAGACGGGTCCTACGAGCAGTACTTC. This codes for CASSGDGSYEQYF.

The CDR3 sequence is CSAASPRGPTDTQYF. In DNA, the CDR3 is TGCAGTGCCGCGTCCCCCAGGGGGCCCACAGATACGCAGTATTTT. The chain links TRBV20-1 to TRBJ2-3; TRBD1 aligns across 8 bases. V trimming: 6 bases; J trimming: 2 bases; junction bases outside the gene matches: 10. There are 15 residues in the CDR3. CDR1 and CDR2 (germline): DFQATT, SNEGSKA (reference sequence).

This clonotype came up many times. The chain links TRBV30 to TRBJ1-3; D remains ambiguous. The V gene's germline CDR1 is GTSNPN and CDR2 SVGIG (reference sequence). The V end was cut by 5 bases, the J end by 1 base, with 6 bases between. The CDR3 covers 12 residues. CDR3 protein: CAWARSGNTIYF. CDR3 DNA: TGTGCCTGGGCAAGGTCTGGAAACACCATATATTTT.

The chain joins TRBV6-1 to TRBJ1-1; weak D call: TRBD1 (6 bases). Germline CDR1 is MNHNS and CDR2 is SASEGT. Trimming removed 6 bases from V and 6 bases from J, with 14 bases in between. The CDR3 is 13 residues long. CDR3 region: CASRDGGLSEAFF. DNA of the CDR3: TGTGCCAGCAGGGATGGGGGGCTCTCTGAAGCTTTCTTT.

CDR3 amino acids: CASSSLRLAGGNEQYF. The DNA of the CDR3 is TGTGCCAGCAGTTCCCTGAGACTAGCGGGAGGTAACGAGCAGTACTTC. The rearrangement links TRBV28 to TRBJ2-7; TRBD2 matches at 13 bases. J was trimmed by 5 bases and V by 4 bases; bases with no gene match: 8. The germline V gene has CDR1 MDHEN and CDR2 SYDVKM. The length of the CDR3 is 16 residues.

The chain joins TRBV6-2 or TRBV6-3 to TRBJ2-3, with 14 bases lining up with TRBD2. The CDR3 loop spans 17 amino acids. With V trimmed by 5 bases and J by 4 bases, 8 bases remained unmatched. Looked up from germline, CDR1 is MNHEY and CDR2 is SVGEGT. The CDR3 DNA is TGTGCCAGCAGTAAATGGACTAGCGGGAGGTCCGCAGATACGCAGTATTTT. This gives the protein CASSKWTSGRSADTQYF.

The chain is built from TRBV7-9 and TRBJ1-3, with D possibly TRBD1 on 5 matching bases. Trimming removed 4 bases from V and 0 bases from J, with 10 bases in between. The CDR3 loop spans 15 amino acids. Germline assignment: CDR1 SEHNR and CDR2 FQNEAQ (reference sequence). This chain's CDR3 is CASSSGRNSGNTIYF. CDR3 DNA sequence: TGTGCCAGCAGCTCGGGACGGAACTCTGGAAACACCATATATTTT.

The sample holds a few counts of this clonotype. The chain couples TRBV7-6 to TRBJ2-1; D tentatively reads TRBD1 or TRBD2 (5 bases each). There are 15 residues in the CDR3. Germline V gene data show CDR1 as SGHVS and CDR2 as FNYEAQ. The V gene lost 5 bases and the J gene lost 7 bases, with 18 bases spanning the gap. The CDR3 sequence is CASSVVGVGENEQFF. The CDR3, as DNA: TGTGCCAGCAGCGTGGTGGGGGTTGGAGAAAATGAGCAGTTCTTC.

The chain is built from TRBV10-3 and TRBJ1-3; TRBD1 agrees at 9 bases. Germline V gives CDR1 ENHRY, CDR2 SYGVKD. This CDR3 contains 20 residues. With 2 bases clipped from V and 3 bases from J, the junction kept 17 bases outside the gene matches. Here the CDR3 DNA reads TGTGCCATCAGTGAGACAACAGACAATGCAACAGGGGGCTTTGGAAACACCATATATTTT. Its protein product is CAISETTDNATGGFGNTIYF.

This clonotype was observed a handful of times. The chain has TRBV19 and TRBJ1-5, with TRBD1 as a possible D gene (5 bases). The CDR3 covers 15 residues. The V gene lost 3 bases and the J gene lost 3 bases, with 12 bases spanning the gap. Germline-derived CDR1 and CDR2 are LNHDA and SQIVND (reference sequence). CDR3 in DNA: TGTGCCAGTAGTATGACAGAAACGATCAATCAGCCCCAGCATTTT. Translation gives CASSMTETINQPQHF.